This is a list of T cell receptor beta chains from one sample in a study of T-cell reconstitution after alpha-beta-depleted transplantation in children. A single record per CDR3 protein comes from TCRdb applying MiXCR to the PCR reads. The data show 640,000 or so distinct CDR3 sequences, 16% seen once. The sequenced sample was PBMCs from the stem cell graft donor, obtained from the stem cell graft. The receptors here all came from a human donor who donated a stem cell graft to a child with acute myeloid leukemia. Both conserved end residues are part of each CDR3. A D gene is named only where the DNA matches it firmly. Where a row states a size, it is once, few, many or the class of an expanded clone; other rows omit it.

TRBJ2-7 TRBV7-2 many . CASRSAGGNEQYF TGTGCCAGCAGATCTGCCGGGGGCAACGAGCAGTACTTC
TRBJ2-1 TRBV7-2 few TRBD2 CASSYSRDYPYNEQFF TGTGCCAGCAGCTATAGCCGGGACTACCCCTACAATGAGCAGTTCTTC
TRBJ2-5 TRBV11-1 . . CASSFKPVTSPYQETQYF TGTGCCAGCAGCTTCAAACCGGTCACGTCGCCGTACCAAGAGACCCAGTACTTC
TRBJ1-6 TRBV7-2 many TRBD1 CASSSQGASNSPLHF TGTGCCAGCAGCTCACAGGGGGCGAGCAATTCACCCCTCCACTTT
TRBJ2-3 TRBV12-3/TRBV12-4 . . CASSFRSRDTQYF TGTGCCAGCAGTTTTAGGTCTAGGGATACGCAGTATTTT
TRBJ2-3 TRBV7-3 . . CASSLGLPLSTQYF TGTGCCAGCAGCTTGGGCCTTCCCCTAAGTACGCAGTATTTT
TRBJ1-1 TRBV5-1 few TRBD1 CASSLGDWTGLVTEAFF TGCGCCAGCAGCTTGGGCGACTGGACAGGGTTGGTCACTGAAGCTTTCTTT
TRBJ1-2 TRBV20-1 many . CSRPAGRAGYTF TGCAGCCGACCCGCGGGAAGGGCTGGCTACACCTTC
TRBJ2-3 TRBV7-9 . TRBD2 CASSLAEVAGDHTQYF TGTGCCAGCAGCTTAGCGGAGGTTGCGGGGGACCATACGCAGTATTTT
TRBJ2-7 TRBV5-1 few . CASSPRDKAYEQYF TGCGCCAGCAGCCCCCGGGACAAAGCCTACGAGCAGTACTTC
TRBJ1-5 TRBV6-2/TRBV6-3 few . CASSYPGPQHF TGTGCCAGCAGTTACCCAGGACCCCAGCATTTT
TRBJ2-1 TRBV7-2 many . CASSLSWTANEQFF TGTGCCAGCAGCTTAAGTTGGACAGCGAATGAGCAGTTCTTC
TRBJ1-1 TRBV6-1 many . CASSEQVRPTMNTEAFF TGTGCCAGCAGTGAACAGGTCAGGCCGACCATGAACACTGAAGCTTTCTTT
TRBJ1-4 TRBV9 many TRBD1 CASSPRTGVFEKLFF TGTGCCAGCAGCCCACGGACAGGAGTGTTCGAAAAACTGTTTTTT
TRBJ1-1 TRBV25-1 many . CASSEYWQLNTEAFF TGTGCCAGCAGTGAATACTGGCAGTTGAACACTGAAGCTTTCTTT
TRBJ2-3 TRBV4-1 few TRBD1 CASSQGVDRFTDTQYF TGCGCCAGCAGCCAAGGTGTGGACAGGTTCACAGATACGCAGTATTTT